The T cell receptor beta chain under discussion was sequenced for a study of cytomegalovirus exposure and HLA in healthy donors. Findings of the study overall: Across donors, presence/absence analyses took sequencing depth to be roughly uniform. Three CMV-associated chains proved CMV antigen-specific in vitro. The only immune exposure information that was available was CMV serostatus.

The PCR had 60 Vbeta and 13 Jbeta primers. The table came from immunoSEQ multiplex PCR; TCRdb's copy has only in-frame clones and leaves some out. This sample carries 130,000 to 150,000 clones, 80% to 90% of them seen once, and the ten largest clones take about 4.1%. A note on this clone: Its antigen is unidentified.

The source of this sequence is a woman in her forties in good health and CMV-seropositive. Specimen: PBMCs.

The DNA for the CDR3 is TGTGCCAGCAGCTTTTACCCCGGGACTAGCGGCAATGAGCAGTTCTTC. It encodes CASSFYPGTSGNEQFF. V gene TRBV9 combines with J gene TRBJ2-1; 11 bases line up with TRBD2. V lost 4 bases to trimming and J lost 6 bases; unmatched junction nucleotides: 9. Germline CDR1 reads SGDLS; CDR2 reads YYNGEE. The CDR3 has 16 residues.